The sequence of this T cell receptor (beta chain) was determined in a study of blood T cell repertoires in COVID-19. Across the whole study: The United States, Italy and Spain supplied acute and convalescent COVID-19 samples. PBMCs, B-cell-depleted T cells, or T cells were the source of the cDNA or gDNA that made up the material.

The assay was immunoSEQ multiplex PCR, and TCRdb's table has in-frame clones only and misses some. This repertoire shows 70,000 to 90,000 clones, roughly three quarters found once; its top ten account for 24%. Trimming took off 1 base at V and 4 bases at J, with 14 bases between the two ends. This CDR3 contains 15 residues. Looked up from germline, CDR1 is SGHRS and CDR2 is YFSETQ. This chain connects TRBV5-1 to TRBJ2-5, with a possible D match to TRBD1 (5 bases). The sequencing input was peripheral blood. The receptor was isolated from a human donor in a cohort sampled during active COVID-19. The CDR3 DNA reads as TGCGCCAGCAGCTTGTTATCGGCAGGGCGAGAGACCCAGTACTTC. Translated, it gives CASSLLSAGRETQYF.